A selection of T cell receptor beta chains follows, all from one sample in a study of blood T cell repertoires in COVID-19. The repertoire was sequenced with immunoSEQ multiplex PCR; TCRdb's copy has only in-frame clones and lacks some. The sample comprises 250,000 to 300,000 clones, 80% to 90% of which are singletons, and approximately 10% rests with the top ten. Sequencing was carried out using peripheral blood. The receptors stem from a woman between 65 and 79 years old with COVID-19, enrolled during active disease. The CDR3 runs from the conserved cysteine through the conserved F or W. A D gene is named only where the DNA matches it firmly.

d_call: -; j_call: TRBJ2-7; v_call: TRBV2; cdr3_nt: TGTGCCAGCAGTCCCCTGGGGGACTTTTCCTCCTACGAGCAGTACTTC; cdr3_aa: CASSPLGDFSSYEQYF
d_call: -; j_call: TRBJ2-3; v_call: TRBV9; cdr3_nt: TGTGCCAGCAGCGTAGTCCCAATAGCAGATACGCAGTATTTT; cdr3_aa: CASSVVPIADTQYF
d_call: -; j_call: TRBJ2-6; v_call: TRBV7-3; cdr3_nt: TGTGCCAGCAGCCCACACTCTGGGGCCAACGTCCTGACTTTC; cdr3_aa: CASSPHSGANVLTF
d_call: TRBD2; j_call: TRBJ2-3; v_call: TRBV19; cdr3_nt: TGTGCCAGTAGTATAAGGTTAGGCGGGAGAGTGGCAGATACGCAGTATTTT; cdr3_aa: CASSIRLGGRVADTQYF
d_call: -; j_call: TRBJ2-5; v_call: TRBV7-2; cdr3_nt: TGTGCCAGCAGCTTAGTTCACTACCAAGAGACCCAGTACTTC; cdr3_aa: CASSLVHYQETQYF
d_call: -; j_call: TRBJ1-3; v_call: TRBV6-5; cdr3_nt: TGTGCCAGCAGCCACCGGTTGGGCGAAAACACCATATATTTT; cdr3_aa: CASSHRLGENTIYF
d_call: -; j_call: TRBJ1-5; v_call: TRBV4-2; cdr3_nt: TGTGCCAGCAGCCAAGATCTCGGCAATCAGCCCCAGCATTTT; cdr3_aa: CASSQDLGNQPQHF
d_call: TRBD1; j_call: TRBJ2-2; v_call: TRBV4-3; cdr3_nt: TGCGCCAGCAGGAGAAACCCGGGACAGGGGGACACCGGGGAGCTGTTTTTT; cdr3_aa: CASRRNPGQGDTGELFF
d_call: TRBD1; j_call: TRBJ2-7; v_call: TRBV5-1; cdr3_nt: TGCGCCAGCAGCCGGGCCGACAGGGAAACTGCGAGTGAGCAGTACTTC; cdr3_aa: CASSRADRETASEQYF
d_call: -; j_call: TRBJ1-2; v_call: TRBV6-5; cdr3_nt: TGTGCCAGCAGTAGGCAGGGGATCAATGGCTACACCTTC; cdr3_aa: CASSRQGINGYTF
d_call: TRBD2; j_call: TRBJ2-1; v_call: TRBV28; cdr3_nt: TGTGCCAGCAGTATAAGGACTAGCGGGAGTTTCAATGAGCAGTTCTTC; cdr3_aa: CASSIRTSGSFNEQFF
d_call: -; j_call: TRBJ2-5; v_call: TRBV28; cdr3_nt: TGTGCCAGCAGTTCCGGTTTAGGGGGGGGAGAGACCCAGTACTTC; cdr3_aa: CASSSGLGGGETQYF
d_call: -; j_call: TRBJ2-7; v_call: TRBV24-1; cdr3_nt: TGTGCCACCAGTGATCTCCGCTACGAGCAGTACTTC; cdr3_aa: CATSDLRYEQYF
d_call: TRBD1; j_call: TRBJ1-3; v_call: TRBV5-1; cdr3_nt: TGCGCCAGCAGCGGTGCAGGGGGCTCCGGAAACACCATATATTTT; cdr3_aa: CASSGAGGSGNTIYF
d_call: -; j_call: TRBJ1-6; v_call: TRBV27; cdr3_nt: TGTGCCAGCAGTCCGGACAGAGGCCATAATTCACCCCTCCACTTT; cdr3_aa: CASSPDRGHNSPLHF
d_call: -; j_call: TRBJ1-3; v_call: TRBV30; cdr3_nt: TGTGCCTGGAACCCGACAGTCTCTGGAAACACCATATATTTT; cdr3_aa: CAWNPTVSGNTIYF
d_call: TRBD2; j_call: TRBJ2-1; v_call: TRBV9; cdr3_nt: TGTGCCAGCAGCGTAGGACTAGCGAGTGAGCAGTTCTTC; cdr3_aa: CASSVGLASEQFF
d_call: -; j_call: TRBJ1-2; v_call: TRBV28; cdr3_nt: TGTGCCAGCAGTTTTCCTCCCCCCCGGGAGCCGATTTTGGGTGGCTACACCTTC; cdr3_aa: CASSFPPPREPILGGYTF
d_call: TRBD2; j_call: TRBJ2-1; v_call: TRBV19; cdr3_nt: TGTGCCAGTAGTGGCCTAGCGGGAGGCGGCAATGAGCAGTTCTTC; cdr3_aa: CASSGLAGGGNEQFF
d_call: -; j_call: TRBJ2-5; v_call: TRBV16; cdr3_nt: TGTGCCAGCAGCTCGAGGCAGTTCCAAGAGACCCAGTACTTC; cdr3_aa: CASSSRQFQETQYF
d_call: TRBD2; j_call: TRBJ2-3; v_call: TRBV5-5; cdr3_nt: TGTGCCAGCAGCTTGGGCTCTAGCGGTCTCACAGATACGCAGTATTTT; cdr3_aa: CASSLGSSGLTDTQYF
d_call: -; j_call: TRBJ1-5; v_call: TRBV7-2; cdr3_nt: TGTGCCAGCAGAGGACATAGCAATCAGCCCCAGCATTTT; cdr3_aa: CASRGHSNQPQHF
d_call: -; j_call: TRBJ2-1; v_call: TRBV20-1; cdr3_nt: TGCAGTGCTACCCTAGTTTATGAGCAGTTCTTC; cdr3_aa: CSATLVYEQFF
d_call: TRBD1; j_call: TRBJ1-4; v_call: TRBV4-1; cdr3_nt: TGCGCCAGCAGCCAGTGGACCCCGGGACAGGGAGGAGAAAAACTGTTTTTT; cdr3_aa: CASSQWTPGQGGEKLFF
d_call: TRBD2; j_call: TRBJ2-1; v_call: TRBV2; cdr3_nt: TGTGCCAGCATGACTAGCGGGACCAACAATGAGCAGTTCTTC; cdr3_aa: CASMTSGTNNEQFF
d_call: TRBD2; j_call: TRBJ2-2; v_call: TRBV7-3; cdr3_nt: TGTGCCAGCAGCCTTAGCGGGAGGGCCCCCGGGGAGCTGTTTTTT; cdr3_aa: CASSLSGRAPGELFF